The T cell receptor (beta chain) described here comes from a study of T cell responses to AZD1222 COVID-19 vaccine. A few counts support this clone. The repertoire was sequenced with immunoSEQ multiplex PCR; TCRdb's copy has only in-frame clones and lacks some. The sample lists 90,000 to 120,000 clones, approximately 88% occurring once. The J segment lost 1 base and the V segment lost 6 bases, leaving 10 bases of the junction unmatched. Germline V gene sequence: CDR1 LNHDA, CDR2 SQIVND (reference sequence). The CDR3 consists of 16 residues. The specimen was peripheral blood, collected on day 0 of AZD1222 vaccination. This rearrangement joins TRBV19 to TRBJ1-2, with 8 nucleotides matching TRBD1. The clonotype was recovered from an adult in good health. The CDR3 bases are TGTGCCAGTAGCCGACTACCAGGACAGGGTAACTATGGCTACACCTTC. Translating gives CASSRLPGQGNYGYTF.